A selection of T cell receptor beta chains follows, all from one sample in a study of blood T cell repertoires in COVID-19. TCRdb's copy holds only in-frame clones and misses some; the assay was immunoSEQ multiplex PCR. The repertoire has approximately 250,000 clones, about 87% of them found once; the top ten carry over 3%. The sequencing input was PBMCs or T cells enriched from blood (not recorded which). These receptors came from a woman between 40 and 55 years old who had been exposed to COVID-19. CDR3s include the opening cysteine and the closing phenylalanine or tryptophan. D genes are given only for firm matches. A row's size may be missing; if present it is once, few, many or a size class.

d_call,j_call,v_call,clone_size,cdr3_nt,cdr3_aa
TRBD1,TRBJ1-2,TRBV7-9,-,TGTGCCAGCAGCACGACAGGGGTAATCCATGGCTACACCTTC,CASSTTGVIHGYTF
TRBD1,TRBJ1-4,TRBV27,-,TGTGCCAGCAGTTTACGGCTGGAAGGGGGCCTTGAAAAACTGTTTTTT,CASSLRLEGGLEKLFF
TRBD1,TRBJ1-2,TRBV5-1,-,TGTGCCAGCTTGGGAGAAGAACAGGGGCGTAGGGATGGCTACACCTTC,CASLGEEQGRRDGYTF
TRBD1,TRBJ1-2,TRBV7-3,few,TGTGCCAGCAGCTTCGGGGACAGTTATGGCTACACCTTC,CASSFGDSYGYTF
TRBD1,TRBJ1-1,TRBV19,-,TGTGCCAGTAGTAGGGGGATCGACAGGGGACGGAACACTGAAGCTTTCTTT,CASSRGIDRGRNTEAFF
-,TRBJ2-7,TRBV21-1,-,TGTGCCAGCAGCAAGCTCCTTATACTATGGATCTCCTACGAGCAGTACTTC,CASSKLLILWISYEQYF
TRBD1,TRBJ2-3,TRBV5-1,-,TGCGCCAGCAGCTCCTCTCCCGTAGGGGGCCTAGATACGCAGTATTTT,CASSSSPVGGLDTQYF
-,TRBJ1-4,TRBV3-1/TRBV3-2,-,TGTGCCAGCAGCCAAGATGTGGGGGCGGATGAAAAACTGTTTTTT,CASSQDVGADEKLFF
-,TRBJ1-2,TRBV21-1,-,TGTGCCAGCAGCAAAGCGGAGCAGGGGGCCTTCTATGGCTACACCTTC,CASSKAEQGAFYGYTF
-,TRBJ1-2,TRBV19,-,TGTGCCAGTACCCTAACAGGACACTATGGCTACACCTTC,CASTLTGHYGYTF
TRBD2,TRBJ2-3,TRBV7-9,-,TGTGCCAGCAGCTTGGGACTAGCGGTAGATACGCAGTATTTT,CASSLGLAVDTQYF
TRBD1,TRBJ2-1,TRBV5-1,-,TGTGCCAGCAGCCCCGGGACAGGGGCATACAATGAGCAGTTCTTC,CASSPGTGAYNEQFF
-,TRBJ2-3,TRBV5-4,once,TGTGCCAGCAGCTTGGCTACAGTCACAGATACGCAGTATTTT,CASSLATVTDTQYF